The 4 T cell receptor beta chains reported below all come from one sample, sequenced in a study of cytomegalovirus exposure and HLA in healthy donors. TCRdb's table, derived via immunoSEQ multiplex PCR, lists solely in-frame clones and lacks some. The table shows under 250,000 clones, with 70% to 90% occurring only once. Sequencing used PBMCs. These receptors all stem from a woman under 30 in good health and CMV-seronegative.

V usage is TRBV13 and J usage is TRBJ1-1; D is unclear. Germline V lookup: CDR1 PRHDT, CDR2 FYEKMQ (reference sequence). CDR3 length: 14 residues. The V gene lost 1 base and the J gene lost 3 bases, with 9 bases spanning the gap. CDR3 nucleotides: TGTGCCAGCAGCTTAGATGCGTATTACACTGAAGCTTTCTTT. It yields the protein CASSLDAYYTEAFF.

CDR3 amino acids: CASSPPPGFGTDTQYF. The CDR3 nucleotides are TGTGCCAGCTCACCACCGCCCGGGTTTGGGACAGATACGCAGTATTTT. The chain combines TRBV18 with TRBJ2-3; D remains ambiguous. With 0 bases removed from V and 3 bases from J, the gap between germline ends came to 13 bases. This CDR3 has 16 residues. Germline lookup yields CDR1 KGHSH and CDR2 LQKENI.

The V gene is TRBV5-8, the J gene TRBJ1-1; no clear D gene. The CDR3 runs to 14 residues. Per germline, CDR1 SGHTS and CDR2 YDEGEE. V was pared by 1 base and J by 1 base, with 8 bases between. This CDR3 is CASSLRTTNTEAFF. CDR3 in DNA: TGTGCCAGCAGCTTGCGTACAACGAACACTGAAGCTTTCTTT.

This clone showed up just a few times. This sequence joins TRBV7-9 and TRBJ2-1; TRBD2 matches 12 bases. CDR3 length: 15 residues. Unmatched junction bases numbered 5, after V lost 5 bases and J lost 6 bases. Germline values: CDR1 SEHNR, CDR2 FQNEAQ (reference sequence). The CDR3 spells CASSRTSGGSNEQFF. The CDR3 DNA follows: TGTGCCAGCAGCCGCACTAGCGGGGGGTCCAATGAGCAGTTCTTC.